Following are 16 T cell receptor beta chains from one sample sequenced in a study of CD8 T cells in Susac syndrome. Reverse transcription of roughly 0.45 to 1 ug RNA was carried out with random hexamers. TCRdb used MiXCR to reprocess the immunoSEQ multiplex PCR reads, holding one entry per CDR3 protein. The sample consists of approximately 160,000 distinct CDR3 sequences, 90% to 95% of them appearing once. Material for sequencing was CD4+ T cells from PBMCs. These receptors were taken from a human donor in good health.

The V and J genes are TRBV6-2 or TRBV6-3 and TRBJ2-7; no clear D gene. This CDR3 spans 12 amino acids. Germline loops: CDR1 MNHEY, CDR2 SVGEGT. Trimming removed 6 bases from V and 4 bases from J, with 10 bases in between. The CDR3 DNA sequence: TGTGCCAGCAGCCATACTGGATACGAGCAGTACTTC. Translating gives CASSHTGYEQYF.

The chain couples TRBV18 to TRBJ2-7, with D possibly called TRBD1 or TRBD2 (5 bases each). The CDR3 is 15 residues long. The V end was cut by 3 bases, the J end by 5 bases, with 17 bases between. The germline V gene encodes CDR1 KGHSH and CDR2 LQKENI. The CDR3 is CASSPSGPAIDEQYF. CDR3 DNA sequence: TGTGCCAGCTCACCCTCGGGACCGGCAATTGACGAGCAGTACTTC.

The gene calls are TRBV5-1 and TRBJ2-3; 9 nucleotides match TRBD2. Losses at the gene ends were 2 bases for V and 4 bases for J; bases not matched to a gene: 5. Germline V gene data show CDR1 as SGHRS and CDR2 as YFSETQ. This CDR3 spans 15 amino acids. The CDR3 loop is CASSFWTSVSDTQYF. CDR3 sequence (DNA): TGCGCCAGCAGCTTCTGGACTAGCGTATCAGATACGCAGTATTTT. The complete variable domain, with remaining parts taken from reference TRBV5-1 and TRBJ2-3, reads KAGVTQTPRYLIKTRGQQVTLSCSPISGHRSVSWYQQTPGQGLQFLFEYFSETQRNKGNFPGRFSGRQFSNSRSEMNVSTLELGDSALYLCASSFWTSVSDTQYFGPGTRLTVL.

The J gene is TRBJ1-2, the V gene TRBV5-1; D remains ambiguous. Germline V CDR1 and CDR2: SGHRS, YFSETQ. CDR3 length: 13 amino acids. The V end was cut by 4 bases, the J end by 5 bases, with 12 bases between. The CDR3 sequence is CASSISGPYGYTF. As DNA, the CDR3 is TGCGCCAGCAGCATATCCGGACCTTATGGCTACACCTTC. The full variable domain, its missing parts supplied by reference TRBV5-1 and TRBJ1-2, is KAGVTQTPRYLIKTRGQQVTLSCSPISGHRSVSWYQQTPGQGLQFLFEYFSETQRNKGNFPGRFSGRQFSNSRSEMNVSTLELGDSALYLCASSISGPYGYTFGSGTRLTVV.

This chain joins TRBV5-1 and TRBJ1-2; D perhaps matches TRBD1 (5 bases). Looked up from germline, CDR1 is SGHRS and CDR2 is YFSETQ. The germline V and J ends were trimmed by 0 bases and 5 bases, with 14 bases remaining between them. This CDR3 spans 15 amino acids. The CDR3 region is CASSLGDGLQYGYTF. The CDR3 DNA is TGCGCCAGCAGCTTGGGGGACGGCCTCCAATATGGCTACACCTTC. Together with reference TRBV5-1 and TRBJ1-2, the CDR3 gives the full variable domain: KAGVTQTPRYLIKTRGQQVTLSCSPISGHRSVSWYQQTPGQGLQFLFEYFSETQRNKGNFPGRFSGRQFSNSRSEMNVSTLELGDSALYLCASSLGDGLQYGYTFGSGTRLTVV.

The V call is TRBV28, the J call TRBJ1-5, with 11 nucleotides matching TRBD1. V was pared by 4 bases and J by 6 bases, with 5 bases of the junction left unmatched. Germline V lookup: CDR1 MDHEN, CDR2 SYDVKM. This CDR3 region has 15 residues. The CDR3 loop is CASSSGQGASQPQHF. DNA of the CDR3: TGTGCCAGCAGTTCCGGACAGGGGGCAAGTCAGCCCCAGCATTTT.

This chain joins TRBV2 and TRBJ1-1; D remains ambiguous. The germline CDR1 and CDR2 sequences are SNHLY and FYNNEI. The CDR3 totals 14 residues. Trimming left V 8 bases short and J 2 bases short, with 15 bases between. The CDR3 region has the DNA TGTGCCAGCTTACTCTCTTTAAGTAACACTGAAGCTTTCTTT. Translation: CASLLSLSNTEAFF.

This clonotype turned up a few times. The CDR3 is CASSLSGRRSYEQYF. The CDR3 DNA is TGTGCCAGCAGCTTATCTGGGCGCCGGTCCTACGAGCAGTACTTC. This rearrangement joins TRBV7-9 to TRBJ2-7; D remains unclear. The CDR3 runs to 15 residues. Trimming left V 2 bases short and J 1 base short, with 12 bases between. CDR1 and CDR2 from the germline V gene are SEHNR and FQNEAQ (reference sequence).

The genes are TRBV7-2 and TRBJ2-2, with D uncertain. V was clipped by 3 bases and J by 6 bases, with 11 bases between them. This CDR3 contains 14 residues. Germline assignment: CDR1 SGHTA and CDR2 FQGNSA. CDR3 sequence reads: CASSFGSVPGELFF. DNA of the CDR3: TGTGCCAGCAGCTTTGGATCGGTACCCGGGGAGCTGTTTTTT. Combining the CDR3 with reference TRBV7-2 and TRBJ2-2 gives the whole variable domain GAGVSQSPSNKVTEKGKDVELRCDPISGHTALYWYRQSLGQGLEFLIYFQGNSAPDKSGLPSDRFSAERTGGSVSTLTIQRTQQEDSAVYLCASSFGSVPGELFFGEGSRLTVL.

The V call is TRBV2, the J call TRBJ2-5, with unresolved D. CDR1 is SNHLY and CDR2 is FYNNEI in the germline V gene. This CDR3 has 12 residues. V shed 3 bases and J shed 5 bases, with 7 bases lying between them. Written as DNA, the CDR3 is TGTGCCAGCAGTGACTTTGTTGAGACCCAGTACTTC. This sequence encodes CASSDFVETQYF. The full variable domain, in which reference TRBV2 and TRBJ2-5 provide the parts outside the CDR3, is EPEVTQTPSHQVTQMGQEVILRCVPISNHLYFYWYRQILGQKVEFLVSFYNNEISEKSEIFDDQFSVERPDGSNFTLKIRSTKLEDSAMYFCASSDFVETQYFGPGTRLLVL.

The rearrangement uses TRBV13 and TRBJ2-5; possibly TRBD1 for D (6 bases). The CDR3 runs to 13 residues. The germline V gene encodes CDR1 PRHDT and CDR2 FYEKMQ (reference sequence). V was trimmed by 2 bases and J by 4 bases, leaving 8 bases between them. CDR3 DNA: TGTGCCAGCAGCTTATTCAGGGGAGAGACCCAGTACTTC. It yields the protein CASSLFRGETQYF.

The rearrangement uses TRBV2 and TRBJ2-7; the D gene is possibly TRBD1 (7 bases). V lost 8 bases and J 1 base, leaving 18 bases between the germline ends. Germline V gene data show CDR1 as SNHLY and CDR2 as FYNNEI. The CDR3 is made up of 15 amino acids. The DNA for the CDR3 is TGTGCCAGCCAAATCCAGGGGGGTGAGTCCTACGAGCAGTACTTC. As protein: CASQIQGGESYEQYF. The whole variable domain, filled in from reference TRBV2 and TRBJ2-7, reads EPEVTQTPSHQVTQMGQEVILRCVPISNHLYFYWYRQILGQKVEFLVSFYNNEISEKSEIFDDQFSVERPDGSNFTLKIRSTKLEDSAMYFCASQIQGGESYEQYFGPGTRLTVT.

The chain couples TRBV27 to TRBJ1-4; D not resolved. In germline, CDR1 is MNHEY, CDR2 SMNVEV (reference sequence). This CDR3 comprises 16 residues. The ends were cut back, 5 bases at V and 7 bases at J, with 20 bases in the middle. The CDR3 region is CASSPRRMGPGEKLFF. The CDR3 DNA reads as TGTGCCAGCAGTCCACGACGCATGGGTCCAGGTGAAAAACTGTTTTTT.

This rearrangement joins TRBV5-1 to TRBJ2-1, with D unresolved. Per germline, CDR1 SGHRS and CDR2 YFSETQ. The CDR3 totals 12 residues. The V gene lost 3 bases and the J gene lost 5 bases, with 6 bases spanning the gap. The CDR3 here is CASSSPHNEQFF. The CDR3 DNA sequence: TGCGCCAGCAGCTCACCCCACAATGAGCAGTTCTTC.

J is TRBJ1-1 and V is TRBV7-2, with TRBD1 matching over 7 bases. J gave up 8 bases and V 5 bases, and 20 bases lay outside the gene matches. CDR3 size: 17 residues. CDR1 and CDR2 from the germline V gene are SGHTA and FQGNSA. The DNA for the CDR3 is TGTGCCAGCAGCGCCAGGAGGGACAGCTCCTATAATATCGAAGCTTTCTTT. This sequence encodes CASSARRDSSYNIEAFF.

CDR3 DNA sequence: TGTGCCAGCAGTCCCTACGGGGGCGAGCAGTACTTC. Translating it yields CASSPYGGEQYF. The rearrangement links TRBV27 to TRBJ2-7, with a tentative D call TRBD2 (6 bases). The germline V gene encodes CDR1 MNHEY and CDR2 SMNVEV (reference sequence). The CDR3 totals 12 residues. V gave up 5 bases and J gave up 6 bases, with 11 bases separating them.